This entry concerns a single T cell receptor (beta chain). As processed by the authors: Quantification of nucleated cells was approximated via reference gene primer amplification. Measured with immunoSEQ multiplex PCR; TCRdb has only the in-frame clones, and not every one. Clone size and V and J calls were adopted from that table, with D and trimming inferred from the DNA. The sample consists of a few hundred thousand clones, roughly 91% of them appearing once. These data originate in a study of blood T cell repertoires in COVID-19. CDR3 length: 15 residues. Per the germline V gene, CDR1 is MDHEN and CDR2 is SYDVKM. The V end lost 4 bases, the J end lost 2 bases, and 12 bases lay between the germline ends. Participants' own reports of clinical history determined their cohort assignment.

Sequences were obtained from PBMCs or T cells enriched from blood (not recorded which). V is TRBV28 and J is TRBJ1-5; D uncertain. This TCR derives from a woman in her 30s who had recovered from COVID-19. This chain's CDR3 is CASSSSTIGNQPQHF. The CDR3, as DNA: TGTGCCAGCAGTTCCTCCACTATAGGCAATCAGCCCCAGCATTTT.